This T cell receptor beta chain was documented in a study of control samples from healthy donors and cancer patients. This clone showed up just once. This CDR3 has 14 amino acids. Germline V gene lookup returns CDR1 SGHTA and CDR2 FQGNSA. The V gene lost 1 base and the J gene lost 9 bases, with 13 bases spanning the gap. Some clones are missing from TCRdb's copy, which holds only in-frame ones; the method was immunoSEQ multiplex PCR. The sample yields 150,000 to 200,000 clones, 92% seen once. J is TRBJ2-4 and V is TRBV7-2, with D perhaps assigned TRBD1 or TRBD2 (5 bases each). The TCR sequence derives from a woman younger than 45 in good health. Sequencing input: blood. CDR3 sequence: CASSLEPSGRIQYF. CDR3 DNA: TGTGCCAGCAGCTTAGAGCCTTCGGGACGCATTCAGTACTTC.